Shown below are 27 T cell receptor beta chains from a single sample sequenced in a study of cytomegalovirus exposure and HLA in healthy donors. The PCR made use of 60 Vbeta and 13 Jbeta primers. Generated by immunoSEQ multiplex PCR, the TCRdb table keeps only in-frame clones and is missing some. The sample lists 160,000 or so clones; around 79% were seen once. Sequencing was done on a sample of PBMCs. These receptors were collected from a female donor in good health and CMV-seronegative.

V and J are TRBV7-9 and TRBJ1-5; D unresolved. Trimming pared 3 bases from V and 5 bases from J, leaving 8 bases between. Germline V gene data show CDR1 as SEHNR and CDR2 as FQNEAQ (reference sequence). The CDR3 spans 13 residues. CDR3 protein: CASSFNGDQPQHF. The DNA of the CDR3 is TGTGCCAGCAGCTTCAACGGGGATCAGCCCCAGCATTTT.

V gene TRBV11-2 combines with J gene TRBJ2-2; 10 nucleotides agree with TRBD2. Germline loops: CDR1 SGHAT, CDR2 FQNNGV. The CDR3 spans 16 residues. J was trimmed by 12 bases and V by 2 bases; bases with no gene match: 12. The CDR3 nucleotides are TGTGCCAGCAGCTTACAGAGGAGCGGGAGGGCCGAGCAGCTGTTTTTT. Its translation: CASSLQRSGRAEQLFF.

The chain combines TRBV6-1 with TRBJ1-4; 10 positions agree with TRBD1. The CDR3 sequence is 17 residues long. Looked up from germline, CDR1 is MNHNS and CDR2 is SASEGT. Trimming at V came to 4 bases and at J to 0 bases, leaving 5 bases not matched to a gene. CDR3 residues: CASSADRGHATNEKLFF. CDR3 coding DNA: TGTGCCAGCAGTGCCGACAGGGGGCATGCAACTAATGAAAAACTGTTTTTT.

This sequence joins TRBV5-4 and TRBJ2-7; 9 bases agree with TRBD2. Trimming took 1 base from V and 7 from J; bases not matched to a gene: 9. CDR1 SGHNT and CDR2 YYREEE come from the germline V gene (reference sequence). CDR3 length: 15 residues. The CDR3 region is CASSLTLAGREEQYF. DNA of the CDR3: TGTGCCAGCAGCTTGACTCTAGCGGGACGTGAGGAGCAGTACTTC.

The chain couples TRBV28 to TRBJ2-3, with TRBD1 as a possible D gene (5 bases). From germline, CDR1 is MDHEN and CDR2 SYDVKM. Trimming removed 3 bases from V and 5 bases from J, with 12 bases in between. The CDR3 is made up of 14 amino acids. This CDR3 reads CASSLYRSGDTQYF. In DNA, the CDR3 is TGTGCCAGCAGTTTGTACAGGTCGGGAGATACGCAGTATTTT.

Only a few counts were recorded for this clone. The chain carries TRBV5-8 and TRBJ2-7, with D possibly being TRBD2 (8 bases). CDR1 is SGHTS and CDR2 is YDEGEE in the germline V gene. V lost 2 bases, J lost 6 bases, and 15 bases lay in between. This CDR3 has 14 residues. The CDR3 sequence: CASSLLAGTVEQYF. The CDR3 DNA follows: TGTGCCAGCAGCTTATTAGCGGGGACAGTCGAGCAGTACTTC.

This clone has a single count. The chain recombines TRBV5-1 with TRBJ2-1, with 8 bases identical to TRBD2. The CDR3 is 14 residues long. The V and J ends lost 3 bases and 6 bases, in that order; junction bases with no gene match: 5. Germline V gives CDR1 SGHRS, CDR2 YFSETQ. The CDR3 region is CASSSASGSNEQFF. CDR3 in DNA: TGCGCCAGCAGCTCGGCGAGCGGGAGCAATGAGCAGTTCTTC.

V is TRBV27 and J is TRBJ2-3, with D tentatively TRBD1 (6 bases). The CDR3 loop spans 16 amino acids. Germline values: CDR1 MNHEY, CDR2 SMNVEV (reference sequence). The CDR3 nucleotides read TGTGCATCCCCTCCCCGGAAAGGGTACGGCACAGGGACCCAGTATTTT. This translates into CASPPRKGYGTGTQYF.

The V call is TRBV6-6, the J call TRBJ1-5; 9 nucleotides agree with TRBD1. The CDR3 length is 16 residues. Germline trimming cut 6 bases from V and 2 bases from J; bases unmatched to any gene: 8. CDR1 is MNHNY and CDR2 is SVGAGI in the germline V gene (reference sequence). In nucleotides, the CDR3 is TGTGCCAGCAGGATACAGGGGGCTGGCGGCAATCAGCCCCAGCATTTT. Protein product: CASRIQGAGGNQPQHF.

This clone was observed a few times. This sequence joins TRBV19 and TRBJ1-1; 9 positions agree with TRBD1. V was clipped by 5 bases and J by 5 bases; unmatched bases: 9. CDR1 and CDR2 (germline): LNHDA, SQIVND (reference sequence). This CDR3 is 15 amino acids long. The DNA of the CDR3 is TGTGCCAGTAGTGCCATGACAGGGGGTTTGACTGAAGCTTTCTTT. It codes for CASSAMTGGLTEAFF.

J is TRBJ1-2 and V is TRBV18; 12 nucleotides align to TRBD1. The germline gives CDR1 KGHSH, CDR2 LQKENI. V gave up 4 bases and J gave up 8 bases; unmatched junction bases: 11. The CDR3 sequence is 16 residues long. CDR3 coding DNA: TGTGCCAGCTCACTCAACCGGGACAGGGGGCCTAGCGGCTACACCTTC. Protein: CASSLNRDRGPSGYTF.

CDR3 region: CASIQLAQDTDTQYF. DNA of the CDR3: TGTGCCAGCATTCAACTAGCCCAAGACACAGATACGCAGTATTTT. The chain uses TRBV2 and TRBJ2-3; TRBD2 might be the D (6 bases). Deletions cut 7 bases from V and 2 bases from J, with 16 bases between. CDR3 length: 15 residues. Germline assignment: CDR1 SNHLY and CDR2 FYNNEI.

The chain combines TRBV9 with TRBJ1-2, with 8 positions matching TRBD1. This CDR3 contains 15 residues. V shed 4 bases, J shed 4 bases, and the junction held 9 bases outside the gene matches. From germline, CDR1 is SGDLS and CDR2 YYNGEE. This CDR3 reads CASSSWTGLAYGYTF. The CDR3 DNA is TGTGCCAGCAGCTCCTGGACAGGGCTCGCCTATGGCTACACCTTC.

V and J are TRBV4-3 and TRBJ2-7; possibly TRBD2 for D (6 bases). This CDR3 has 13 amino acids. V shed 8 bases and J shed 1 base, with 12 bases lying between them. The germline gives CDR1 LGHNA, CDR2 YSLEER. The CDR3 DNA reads TGCGCCAGCCTGCACGGGGGTTCCTACGAGCAGTACTTC. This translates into CASLHGGSYEQYF.

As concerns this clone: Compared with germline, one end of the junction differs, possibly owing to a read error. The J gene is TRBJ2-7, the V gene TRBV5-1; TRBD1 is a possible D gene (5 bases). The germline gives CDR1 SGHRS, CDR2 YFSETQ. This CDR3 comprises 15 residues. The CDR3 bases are TGCGCCAGCAGCGGTGTCTACAGGAGTCCCTACAAGCAGTACTTC. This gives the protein CASSGVYRSPYKQYF.

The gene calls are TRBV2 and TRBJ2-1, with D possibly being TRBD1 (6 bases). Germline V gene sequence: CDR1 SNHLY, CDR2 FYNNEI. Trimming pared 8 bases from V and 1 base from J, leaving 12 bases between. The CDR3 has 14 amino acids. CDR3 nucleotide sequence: TGTGCCAGCCAAAGAACAGGGTCCTACAATGAGCAGTTCTTC. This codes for CASQRTGSYNEQFF.

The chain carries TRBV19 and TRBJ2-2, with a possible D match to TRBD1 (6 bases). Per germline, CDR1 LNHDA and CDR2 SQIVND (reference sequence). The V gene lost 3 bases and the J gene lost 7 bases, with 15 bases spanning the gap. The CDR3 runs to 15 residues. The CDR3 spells CASSILDSYDGELFF. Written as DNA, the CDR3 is TGTGCCAGTAGTATTTTGGACAGCTACGACGGGGAGCTGTTTTTT. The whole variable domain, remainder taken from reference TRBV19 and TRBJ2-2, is DGGITQSPKYLFRKEGQNVTLSCEQNLNHDAMYWYRQDPGQGLRLIYYSQIVNDFQKGDIAEGYSVSREKKESFPLTVTSAQKNPTAFYLCASSILDSYDGELFFGEGSRLTVL.

The CDR3 DNA follows: TGTGCCAGCAGTGGGGCTAGCGGGATAAGGGAGACCCAGTACTTC. The encoded protein is CASSGASGIRETQYF. The chain couples TRBV6-1 to TRBJ2-5; 9 bases map to TRBD2. This CDR3 region has 15 residues. Germline-derived CDR1 and CDR2 are MNHNS and SASEGT. Trimming cost V 4 bases and J 5 bases; bases outside gene matches: 8.

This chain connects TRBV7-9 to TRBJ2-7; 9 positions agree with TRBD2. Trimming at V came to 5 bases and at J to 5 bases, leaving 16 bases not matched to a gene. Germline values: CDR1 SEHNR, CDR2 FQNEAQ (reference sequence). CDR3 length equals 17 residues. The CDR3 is CASSPSGSGRIPNEQYF. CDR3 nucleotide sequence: TGTGCCAGCAGCCCCTCGGGAAGCGGGAGGATTCCTAACGAGCAGTACTTC.

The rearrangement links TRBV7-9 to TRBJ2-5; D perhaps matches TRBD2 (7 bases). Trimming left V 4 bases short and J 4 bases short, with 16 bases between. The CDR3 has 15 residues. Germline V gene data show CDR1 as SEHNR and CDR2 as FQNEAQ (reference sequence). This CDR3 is CASSWEGGGSETQYF. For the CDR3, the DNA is TGTGCCAGCAGCTGGGAGGGCGGGGGCTCAGAGACCCAGTACTTC.

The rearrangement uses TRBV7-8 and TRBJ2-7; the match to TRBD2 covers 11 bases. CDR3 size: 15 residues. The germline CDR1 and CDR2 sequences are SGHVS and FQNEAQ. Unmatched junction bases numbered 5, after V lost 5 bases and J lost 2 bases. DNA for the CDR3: TGTGCCAGCAGCCCGGGACTAGCGGTGACCTACGAGCAGTACTTC. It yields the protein CASSPGLAVTYEQYF.

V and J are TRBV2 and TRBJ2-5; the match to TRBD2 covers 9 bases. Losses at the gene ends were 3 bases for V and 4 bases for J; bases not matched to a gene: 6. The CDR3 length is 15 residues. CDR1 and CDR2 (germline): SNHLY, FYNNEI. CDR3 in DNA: TGTGCCAGCAGTGAGGGATGGCGGGGGGGAGAGACCCAGTACTTC. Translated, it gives CASSEGWRGGETQYF.

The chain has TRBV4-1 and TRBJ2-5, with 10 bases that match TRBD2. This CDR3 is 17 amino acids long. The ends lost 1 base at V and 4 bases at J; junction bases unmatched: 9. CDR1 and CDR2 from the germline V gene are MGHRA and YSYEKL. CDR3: CASSQVHTASGGETQYF. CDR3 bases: TGCGCCAGCAGCCAAGTCCACACGGCTAGCGGGGGAGAGACCCAGTACTTC.

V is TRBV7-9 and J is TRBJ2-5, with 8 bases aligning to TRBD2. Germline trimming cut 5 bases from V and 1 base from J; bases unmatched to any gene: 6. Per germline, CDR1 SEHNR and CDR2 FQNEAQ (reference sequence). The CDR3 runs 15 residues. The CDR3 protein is CASSPTSGPQETQYF. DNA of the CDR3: TGTGCCAGCAGCCCTACTAGCGGACCCCAAGAGACCCAGTACTTC. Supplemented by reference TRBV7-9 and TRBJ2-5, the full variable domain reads DTGVSQNPRHKITKRGQNVTFRCDPISEHNRLYWYRQTLGQGPEFLTYFQNEAQLEKSRLLSDRFSAERPKGSFSTLEIQRTEQGDSAMYLCASSPTSGPQETQYFGPGTRLLVL.

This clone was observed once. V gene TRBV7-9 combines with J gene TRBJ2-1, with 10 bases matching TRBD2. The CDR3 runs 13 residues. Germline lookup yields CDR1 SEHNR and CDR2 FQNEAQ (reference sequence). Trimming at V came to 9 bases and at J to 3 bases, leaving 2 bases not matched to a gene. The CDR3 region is CASLAGDYNEQFF. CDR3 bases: TGTGCCAGTCTAGCGGGGGACTACAATGAGCAGTTCTTC.

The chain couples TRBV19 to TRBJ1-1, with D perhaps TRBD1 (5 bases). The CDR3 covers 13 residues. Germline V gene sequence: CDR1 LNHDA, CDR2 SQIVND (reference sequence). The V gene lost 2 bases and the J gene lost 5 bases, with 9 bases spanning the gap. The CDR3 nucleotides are TGTGCCAGTAGTATACAGGGAGGGACTGAAGCTTTCTTT. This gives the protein CASSIQGGTEAFF.

DNA for the CDR3: TGTGCCAGTAGTGACAGGGGGGAAGGCTACACCTTC. It translates to CASSDRGEGYTF. The rearrangement joins TRBV19 to TRBJ1-2; 9 bases are a match to TRBD1. Unmatched junction bases numbered 3, after V lost 5 bases and J lost 8 bases. Germline V lookup: CDR1 LNHDA, CDR2 SQIVND (reference sequence). CDR3 length: 12 amino acids.